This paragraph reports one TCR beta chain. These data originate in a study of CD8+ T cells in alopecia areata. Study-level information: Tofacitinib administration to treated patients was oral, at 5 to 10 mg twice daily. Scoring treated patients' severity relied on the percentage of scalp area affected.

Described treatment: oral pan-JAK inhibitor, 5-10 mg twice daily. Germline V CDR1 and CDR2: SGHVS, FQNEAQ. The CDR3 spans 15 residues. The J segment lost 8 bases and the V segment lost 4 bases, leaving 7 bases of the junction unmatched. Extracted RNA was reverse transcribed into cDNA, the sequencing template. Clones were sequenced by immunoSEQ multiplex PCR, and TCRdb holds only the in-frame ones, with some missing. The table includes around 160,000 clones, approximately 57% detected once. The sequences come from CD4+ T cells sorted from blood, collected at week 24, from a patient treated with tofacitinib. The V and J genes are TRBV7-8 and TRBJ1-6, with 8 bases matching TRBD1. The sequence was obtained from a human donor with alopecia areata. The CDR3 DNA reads TGTGCCAGCAGCTCCGCGGGACAGGACCATTCACCCCTCCACTTT. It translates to CASSSAGQDHSPLHF. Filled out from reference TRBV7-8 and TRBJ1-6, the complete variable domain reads GAGVSQSPRYKVAKRGQDVALRCDPISGHVSLFWYQQALGQGPEFLTYFQNEAQLDKSGLPSDRFFAERPEGSVSTLKIQRTQQEDSAVYLCASSSAGQDHSPLHFGNGTRLTVT.